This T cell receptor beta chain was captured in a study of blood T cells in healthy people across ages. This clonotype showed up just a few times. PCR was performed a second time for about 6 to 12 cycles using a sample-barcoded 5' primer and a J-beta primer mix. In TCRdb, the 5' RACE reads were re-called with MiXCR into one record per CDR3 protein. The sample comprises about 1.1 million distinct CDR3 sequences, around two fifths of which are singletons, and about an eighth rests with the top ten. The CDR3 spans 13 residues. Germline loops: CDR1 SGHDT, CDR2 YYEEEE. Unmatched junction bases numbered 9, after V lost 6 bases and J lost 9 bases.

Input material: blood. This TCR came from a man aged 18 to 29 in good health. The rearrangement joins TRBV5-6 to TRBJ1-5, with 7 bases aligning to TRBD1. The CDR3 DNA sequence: TGTGCCAGCAACAAAGGGGGCAGGTGGCCCCAGCATTTT. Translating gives CASNKGGRWPQHF.